Following are 22 T cell receptor beta chains from one sample sequenced in a study of shared clonotypes between healthy human individuals. The repertoire was sequenced with immunoSEQ multiplex PCR; TCRdb's copy has only in-frame clones and lacks some. Among fewer than 2.5 million clones, roughly 93% were seen once, and the ten largest hold approximately 0.37%. Sequencing was performed on naive CD4+ T cells from PBMCs. Subset noted: CD45RA+ positively selected. The receptor source for this set is a man in his late teens or twenties in good health. Some clones in this sample may be carry-over from other donors' samples.

The chain is built from TRBV7-6 and TRBJ2-7; D tentatively reads TRBD1 or TRBD2 (5 bases each). This CDR3 contains 13 residues. V was trimmed by 3 bases and J by 2 bases, leaving 8 bases between them. The germline V gene encodes CDR1 SGHVS and CDR2 FNYEAQ. CDR3 nucleotides: TGTGCCAGCAGCTTTGGGGACCCCTACGAGCAGTACTTC. Amino acid sequence: CASSFGDPYEQYF.

The CDR3: CASSPGPGQSYEQYF. In nucleotides, the CDR3 is TGTGCCAGCAGCCCCGGGCCGGGACAGAGCTACGAGCAGTACTTC. The chain employs TRBV9 and TRBJ2-7; 7 bases align to TRBD1. This CDR3 comprises 15 residues. With V trimmed by 4 bases and J by 3 bases, 10 bases remained unmatched. Germline V gene data show CDR1 as SGDLS and CDR2 as YYNGEE. The full variable domain, its missing parts supplied by reference TRBV9 and TRBJ2-7, is DSGVTQTPKHLITATGQRVTLRCSPRSGDLSVYWYQQSLDQGLQFLIQYYNGEERAKGNILERFSAQQFPDLHSELNLSSLELGDSALYFCASSPGPGQSYEQYFGPGTRLTVT.

This CDR3 is CASSSVGADEKLFF. In DNA, the CDR3 is TGTGCCAGCAGCTCTGTGGGGGCCGATGAAAAACTGTTTTTT. The J gene is TRBJ1-4, the V gene TRBV5-6; possibly TRBD1 for D (6 bases). Germline CDR1 reads SGHDT; CDR2 reads YYEEEE. The V gene lost 3 bases and the J gene lost 6 bases, with 12 bases spanning the gap. The CDR3 totals 14 residues.

The genes are TRBV9 and TRBJ2-1; 9 bases align to TRBD1. J gave up 3 bases and V 3 bases, and 4 bases lay outside the gene matches. This CDR3 comprises 15 residues. CDR1 is SGDLS, CDR2 YYNGEE, per germline. DNA of the CDR3: TGTGCCAGCAGCGGGGGACAGGGAGGCTACAATGAGCAGTTCTTC. Its translation is CASSGGQGGYNEQFF.

The chain employs TRBV29-1 and TRBJ2-3; tentative D call: TRBD1 (6 bases). This CDR3 is 16 amino acids long. Looked up from germline, CDR1 is SQVTM and CDR2 is ANQGSEA. V was trimmed by 7 bases and J by 0 bases, leaving 20 bases between them. DNA for the CDR3: TGCAGCGCCCAGGGGCCGATCCAAGCTAGCACAGATACGCAGTATTTT. Amino acid sequence: CSAQGPIQASTDTQYF.

The rearrangement uses TRBV11-2 and TRBJ2-5; D is possibly TRBD1 or TRBD2 (5 bases each). The germline gives CDR1 SGHAT, CDR2 FQNNGV. Trimming pared 0 bases from V and 7 bases from J, leaving 18 bases between. CDR3 length: 16 amino acids. CDR3 DNA sequence: TGTGCCAGCAGCTTAGATCTCGCTATAGCGAGGGGGACCCAGTACTTC. Encoded protein: CASSLDLAIARGTQYF.

This rearrangement joins TRBV5-1 to TRBJ2-7; D gene uncertain. V was trimmed by 0 bases and J by 3 bases, leaving 4 bases between them. CDR3 length: 12 residues. The germline gives CDR1 SGHRS, CDR2 YFSETQ. The CDR3: CASSLGVYEQYF. DNA for the CDR3: TGCGCCAGCAGCTTGGGGGTCTACGAGCAGTACTTC.

The chain employs TRBV11-2 and TRBJ2-7; possibly TRBD2 for D (6 bases). V shed 4 bases and J shed 0 bases, with 16 bases lying between them. Germline values: CDR1 SGHAT, CDR2 FQNNGV. The CDR3 runs 16 residues. The CDR3 DNA reads TGTGCCAGCAGCTCCGACCGGGACTCTAACTCCTACGAGCAGTACTTC. This sequence encodes CASSSDRDSNSYEQYF.

The CDR3 loop reads CASSTSRGTDTQYF. For the CDR3, the DNA is TGTGCCAGCAGTACCTCGAGGGGCACAGATACGCAGTATTTT. This chain links TRBV6-5 with TRBJ2-3; a possible D gene is TRBD2 (5 bases). CDR1 and CDR2 from the germline V gene are MNHEY and SVGAGI. The CDR3 sequence is 14 residues long. V was cut by 5 bases and J by 1 base, with 10 bases left in between.

This sequence joins TRBV9 and TRBJ2-2; the match to TRBD2 covers 11 bases. V was clipped by 1 base and J by 4 bases; unmatched bases: 3. CDR3 length: 16 residues. The germline V gene has CDR1 SGDLS and CDR2 YYNGEE. The CDR3 nucleotides are TGTGCCAGCAGCGTAAGAACTAGCGGGAGCACCGGGGAGCTGTTTTTT. This translates into CASSVRTSGSTGELFF. The full variable domain, completed using reference TRBV9 and TRBJ2-2, is DSGVTQTPKHLITATGQRVTLRCSPRSGDLSVYWYQQSLDQGLQFLIQYYNGEERAKGNILERFSAQQFPDLHSELNLSSLELGDSALYFCASSVRTSGSTGELFFGEGSRLTVL.

CDR3 region: CASIGTGELFF. In DNA, the CDR3 is TGTGCCAGCATCGGAACCGGGGAGCTGTTTTTT. The chain joins TRBV6-5 to TRBJ2-2, with D unresolved. The CDR3 runs to 11 residues. The V end lost 7 bases, the J end lost 5 bases, and 5 bases lay between the germline ends. Per the germline V gene, CDR1 is MNHEY and CDR2 is SVGAGI.

In its sample, this clone was seen a few times. This CDR3 is also generated by other DNA sequences in the sample. CDR3 sequence reads: CAWSPVNTEAFF. The CDR3 nucleotides are TGTGCCTGGAGCCCAGTGAACACTGAAGCTTTCTTT. The gene calls are TRBV30 and TRBJ1-1; D gene unclear. The V gene's germline CDR1 is GTSNPN and CDR2 SVGIG (reference sequence). The V and J ends lost 3 bases and 0 bases respectively, with 5 bases between them. The CDR3 length is 12 residues.

J is TRBJ2-5 and V is TRBV5-5, with D unclear. From germline, CDR1 is SGHKS and CDR2 YYEKEE (reference sequence). V lost 4 bases and J 5 bases, leaving 12 bases between the germline ends. The CDR3 has 13 amino acids. The CDR3 DNA reads TGTGCCAGCAGCCCACGCCCGGATGAGACCCAGTACTTC. Translated, it gives CASSPRPDETQYF.

This chain uses TRBV7-8 with TRBJ2-4; TRBD1 matches at 8 bases. Per the germline V gene, CDR1 is SGHVS and CDR2 is FQNEAQ. V trimming: 5 bases; J trimming: 1 base; junction bases outside the gene matches: 19. The CDR3 is made up of 20 amino acids. CDR3 sequence (DNA): TGTGCCAGCAGCCCAGGGGGGCGGGACAGGACTTGGGAGGCCAAAAACATTCAGTACTTC. It yields the protein CASSPGGRDRTWEAKNIQYF.

This chain uses TRBV19 with TRBJ2-2; D unclear. V shed 5 bases and J shed 13 bases, with 23 bases lying between them. This CDR3 comprises 15 residues. Germline values: CDR1 LNHDA, CDR2 SQIVND (reference sequence). CDR3 sequence: CASSAGELRRSGLFF. CDR3 nucleotides: TGTGCCAGTAGTGCCGGAGAGCTGCGGCGTTCGGGGCTGTTTTTT.

The V call is TRBV11-1, the J call TRBJ1-2, with 9 bases that match TRBD1. The J segment lost 4 bases and the V segment lost 3 bases, leaving 0 bases of the junction unmatched. Germline-derived CDR1 and CDR2 are SGHAT and FQDESV (reference sequence). The CDR3 runs 13 residues. The CDR3 loop reads CASSLTGGYGYTF. The CDR3 bases are TGTGCCAGCAGCTTGACAGGGGGCTATGGCTACACCTTC.

This chain joins TRBV7-3 and TRBJ2-1; 12 nucleotides align to TRBD2. From germline, CDR1 is SGHTA and CDR2 FQGTGA. Trimming at V came to 5 bases and at J to 0 bases, leaving 11 bases not matched to a gene. This CDR3 has 19 residues. The CDR3 reads CASSQYGLAGSSSYNEQFF. The DNA for the CDR3 is TGTGCCAGCAGCCAATACGGACTAGCGGGATCGAGCTCCTACAATGAGCAGTTCTTC. Full variable domain (missing parts from reference TRBV7-3 and TRBJ2-1): GAGVSQTPSNKVTEKGKYVELRCDPISGHTALYWYRQSLGQGPEFLIYFQGTGAADDSGLPNDRFFAVRPEGSVSTLKIQRTERGDSAVYLCASSQYGLAGSSSYNEQFFGPGTRLTVL.

This clone was counted a few times. This chain connects TRBV28 to TRBJ2-1, with D perhaps TRBD2 (5 bases). The CDR3 is made up of 13 amino acids. Germline V lookup: CDR1 MDHEN, CDR2 SYDVKM. The germline V and J ends were trimmed by 6 bases and 8 bases, with 14 bases remaining between them. The CDR3 region is CASRSPGGHEQFF. The CDR3 nucleotides read TGTGCCAGCAGGAGCCCCGGCGGGCATGAGCAGTTCTTC.

This rearrangement joins TRBV19 to TRBJ2-7, with 8 bases identical to TRBD1. This CDR3 comprises 15 residues. Germline CDR1 is LNHDA and CDR2 is SQIVND (reference sequence). After removal of 6 bases from V and 2 bases from J, the junction contained 9 bases not matched to a gene. CDR3 in amino acids: CASSPAAGGPYEQYF. CDR3 DNA sequence: TGTGCCAGTAGCCCTGCAGCAGGGGGCCCCTACGAGCAGTACTTC.

The rearrangement links TRBV6-5 to TRBJ1-2, with D possibly matching TRBD1 (5 bases). The CDR3 covers 15 residues. Trimming took off 8 bases at V and 4 bases at J, with 20 bases between the two ends. Germline-derived CDR1 and CDR2 are MNHEY and SVGAGI. The CDR3 reads CASGGALGRGYGYTF. CDR3 bases: TGTGCCAGCGGAGGAGCTTTGGGGCGGGGCTATGGCTACACCTTC.

This clone was counted a single time. The chain links TRBV2 to TRBJ1-2; 8 bases are a match to TRBD1. The germline V gene has CDR1 SNHLY and CDR2 FYNNEI. This CDR3 contains 14 residues. Trimming removed 11 bases from V and 3 bases from J; junction bases left unmatched: 11. As DNA, the CDR3 is TGTGCCGGCTATCCGGGACAGGAGTACTATGGCTACACCTTC. It specifies CAGYPGQEYYGYTF.

The chain combines TRBV28 with TRBJ1-2, with 9 bases identical to TRBD1. Germline values: CDR1 MDHEN, CDR2 SYDVKM. The CDR3 runs 15 residues. The J segment lost 0 bases and the V segment lost 8 bases, leaving 7 bases of the junction unmatched. The CDR3 spells CASGGQGTSNYGYTF. For the CDR3, the DNA is TGTGCCAGCGGCGGACAGGGGACGTCTAACTATGGCTACACCTTC.